Listed here are 27 T cell receptor beta chains from one sample, sequenced in a study of glioma-infiltrating T cells after dendritic cell vaccination. Some clones are missing from TCRdb's copy, which holds only in-frame ones; the method was immunoSEQ multiplex PCR. The sample has roughly 82,000 clones; about 90% are singletons. The sample here was blood, taken before dendritic cell vaccination. Receptors were obtained from a human donor with glioblastoma.

The chain employs TRBV30 and TRBJ1-4; D is unresolved. The CDR3 length is 12 residues. V lost 5 bases and J 8 bases, leaving 12 bases between the germline ends. Germline V gene sequence: CDR1 GTSNPN, CDR2 SVGIG (reference sequence). The CDR3 DNA reads as TGTGCCTGGGGGAGGGATGGCGAAAAACTGTTTTTT. The encoded protein is CAWGRDGEKLFF.

This sequence joins TRBV5-1 and TRBJ1-2; a weak D match, TRBD1 (6 bases). Germline-derived CDR1 and CDR2 are SGHRS and YFSETQ. Trimming left V 2 bases short and J 0 bases short, with 11 bases between. This CDR3 is 15 amino acids long. CDR3 amino acids: CASSLQGLANYGYTF. CDR3 DNA sequence: TGCGCCAGCAGCTTACAGGGATTAGCTAACTATGGCTACACCTTC.

The chain carries TRBV6-6 and TRBJ2-3; D perhaps matches TRBD2 (5 bases). This CDR3 contains 16 residues. Germline V gene lookup returns CDR1 MNHNY and CDR2 SVGAGI (reference sequence). The V gene lost 1 base and the J gene lost 0 bases, with 11 bases spanning the gap. In DNA, the CDR3 is TGTGCCAGCAGTTACTGGCCAAGCGGAAGCACAGATACGCAGTATTTT. The encoded protein is CASSYWPSGSTDTQYF.

The rearrangement uses TRBV11-1 and TRBJ2-7; D is perhaps TRBD1 (6 bases). This CDR3 has 14 residues. V was pared by 2 bases and J by 3 bases, with 11 bases between. Per germline, CDR1 SGHAT and CDR2 FQDESV (reference sequence). The CDR3 is CASSLTGLFYEQYF. The CDR3 nucleotides read TGTGCCAGCAGCTTAACAGGGCTGTTCTACGAGCAGTACTTC.

The rearrangement links TRBV2 to TRBJ1-2, with TRBD1 matching over 9 bases. This CDR3 region has 16 residues. With 4 bases clipped from V and 4 bases from J, the junction kept 10 bases outside the gene matches. Germline values: CDR1 SNHLY, CDR2 FYNNEI. CDR3 sequence reads: CASSGRQGDGGYGYTF. CDR3 DNA sequence: TGTGCCAGCAGTGGACGACAGGGGGACGGGGGCTATGGCTACACCTTC.

This chain connects TRBV6-5 to TRBJ1-3, with TRBD1 matching over 7 bases. The CDR3 runs to 16 residues. Germline-derived CDR1 and CDR2 are MNHEY and SVGAGI. The J segment lost 2 bases and the V segment lost 2 bases, leaving 6 bases of the junction unmatched. The CDR3 is CASSYRSTGPGNTIYF. The CDR3 bases are TGTGCCAGCAGTTACCGTTCGACAGGGCCTGGAAACACCATATATTTT.

J is TRBJ2-1 and V is TRBV15, with 10 nucleotides matching TRBD2. CDR3 length: 18 residues. Germline loops: CDR1 LNHNV, CDR2 YYDKDF (reference sequence). The V and J ends lost 6 bases and 1 base, in that order; junction bases with no gene match: 12. The CDR3 is CATRRTKREGHSYNEQFF. In nucleotides, the CDR3 is TGTGCCACCAGGAGGACTAAGCGGGAGGGCCATTCCTACAATGAGCAGTTCTTC.

This clone has only one observation. V and J are TRBV2 and TRBJ2-5; 7 nucleotides match TRBD1. The J call may be wrong; the DNA end is better matched by TRBJ2-7. Germline V CDR1 and CDR2: SNHLY, FYNNEI. This CDR3 comprises 16 residues. CDR3 DNA: TGTGCCAGCAGTGAGGGACAGTCGATGGAGACCTACGAGCAGTACTTC. This sequence encodes CASSEGQSMETYEQYF.

The chain has TRBV30 and TRBJ2-7; tentatively, D is TRBD2 (6 bases). Germline values: CDR1 GTSNPN, CDR2 SVGIG (reference sequence). This CDR3 is 14 amino acids long. The germline V and J ends were trimmed by 0 bases and 3 bases, with 12 bases remaining between them. The CDR3 nucleotides are TGTGCCTGGAGTGTACACGGGGGTGGCTACGAGCAGTACTTC. Its protein product is CAWSVHGGGYEQYF.

The genes are TRBV6-6 and TRBJ1-1; D might be TRBD1 (5 bases). The CDR3 runs to 14 residues. Germline CDR1 reads MNHNY; CDR2 reads SVGAGI (reference sequence). The germline V and J ends were trimmed by 6 bases and 5 bases, with 16 bases remaining between them. CDR3 region: CASRPGPGGTEAFF. CDR3 nucleotide sequence: TGTGCCAGCAGACCGGGCCCCGGGGGAACTGAAGCTTTCTTT.

J is TRBJ2-2 and V is TRBV7-2, with 14 nucleotides matching TRBD2. The CDR3 contains 17 residues. The ends lost 4 bases at V and 4 bases at J; junction bases unmatched: 5. CDR1 and CDR2 (germline): SGHTA, FQGNSA. The CDR3 is CASSYSTSGGATGELFF. For the CDR3, the DNA is TGTGCCAGCAGCTATTCGACTAGCGGGGGGGCCACCGGGGAGCTGTTTTTT.

This chain's CDR3 is CASPVTGTFYEQYF. In DNA form, the CDR3 reads TGTGCCAGTCCCGTGACAGGGACCTTCTACGAGCAGTACTTC. The chain joins TRBV19 to TRBJ2-7, with TRBD1 matching 7 bases. This CDR3 comprises 14 residues. J was trimmed by 3 bases and V by 8 bases; bases with no gene match: 10. Germline CDR1 and CDR2: LNHDA and SQIVND (reference sequence). Variable domain in full (rest from reference TRBV19 and TRBJ2-7): DGGITQSPKYLFRKEGQNVTLSCEQNLNHDAMYWYRQDPGQGLRLIYYSQIVNDFQKGDIAEGYSVSREKKESFPLTVTSAQKNPTAFYLCASPVTGTFYEQYFGPGTRLTVT.

The chain carries TRBV7-9 and TRBJ2-2; 7 bases are shared with TRBD2. The CDR3 spans 17 residues. With 5 bases clipped from V and 3 bases from J, the junction kept 12 bases outside the gene matches. Germline V CDR1 and CDR2: SEHNR, FQNEAQ (reference sequence). CDR3 amino acids: CASSATRGLPYTGELFF. CDR3 nucleotides: TGTGCCAGCAGCGCCACCCGGGGACTACCTTACACCGGGGAGCTGTTTTTT.

This sequence joins TRBV5-8 and TRBJ1-2; TRBD1 agrees at 9 bases. Germline V gene data show CDR1 as SGHTS and CDR2 as YDEGEE. The CDR3 is 15 amino acids. Trimming at V came to 7 bases and at J to 8 bases, leaving 15 bases not matched to a gene. The CDR3 reads CASGSGTGSFFGYTF. CDR3 nucleotide sequence: TGTGCCAGCGGATCCGGGACAGGGTCTTTTTTCGGCTACACCTTC.

This rearrangement joins TRBV14 to TRBJ1-6; possibly TRBD1 for D (6 bases). CDR3 length: 17 residues. Germline CDR1 SGHDN, CDR2 FVKESK. Trimming took off 1 base at V and 5 bases at J, with 15 bases between the two ends. In DNA, the CDR3 is TGTGCCAGCAGCCAAGGGGCAATGACAGGCAATAATTCACCCCTCCACTTT. Protein: CASSQGAMTGNNSPLHF.

The rearrangement uses TRBV30 and TRBJ2-7; TRBD2 matches 16 bases. Germline CDR1 GTSNPN, CDR2 SVGIG (reference sequence). Trimming at V came to 3 bases and at J to 6 bases, leaving 5 bases not matched to a gene. CDR3 length: 15 amino acids. CDR3 loop: CAWRGLAGGSGEQYF. CDR3 coding DNA: TGTGCCTGGAGGGGACTAGCGGGGGGGTCGGGCGAGCAGTACTTC.

The V gene is TRBV10-3, the J gene TRBJ1-2; a possible D gene is TRBD1 (6 bases). The CDR3 is 15 amino acids. CDR1 is ENHRY, CDR2 SYGVKD, per germline. The V end was cut by 0 bases, the J end by 8 bases, with 16 bases between. CDR3 in DNA: TGTGCCATCAGTGAGTCTGGGCAGGGGAGCGACGGCTACACCTTC. Translation: CAISESGQGSDGYTF.

In its sample, this clone was seen once. The chain links TRBV5-6 to TRBJ2-7; TRBD2 matches at 13 bases. Losses at the gene ends were 7 bases for V and 3 bases for J; bases not matched to a gene: 1. The CDR3 totals 13 residues. CDR1 is SGHDT and CDR2 is YYEEEE in the germline V gene. For the CDR3, the DNA is TGTGCCAGCGGGACTAGCGGGAACTACGAGCAGTACTTC. Its translation: CASGTSGNYEQYF.

The genes are TRBV11-3 and TRBJ2-2; D gene uncertain. Germline CDR1 and CDR2: SGHNT and YENEEA. The V gene lost 4 bases and the J gene lost 6 bases, with 9 bases spanning the gap. CDR3 size: 13 residues. In DNA form, the CDR3 reads TGTGCCAGCAGCTGGAGATCTCCCGGGGAGCTGTTTTTT. Protein sequence: CASSWRSPGELFF.

V is TRBV15 and J is TRBJ2-7, with D hard to call. CDR1 and CDR2 (germline): LNHNV, YYDKDF (reference sequence). This CDR3 contains 16 residues. The V end lost 5 bases, the J end lost 2 bases, and 19 bases lay between the germline ends. In nucleotides, the CDR3 is TGTGCCACCAGCCCCTCCGGCGGAAAGTTTACCTACGAGCAGTACTTC. This encodes CATSPSGGKFTYEQYF.

The chain carries TRBV14 and TRBJ1-4; TRBD1 matches 9 bases. From germline, CDR1 is SGHDN and CDR2 FVKESK. The CDR3 has 17 amino acids. With 2 bases clipped from V and 2 bases from J, the junction kept 6 bases outside the gene matches. This CDR3 is CASSQTGTGRTNEKLFF. CDR3 nucleotide sequence: TGTGCCAGCAGCCAAACCGGGACAGGGAGGACTAATGAAAAACTGTTTTTT.

The rearrangement joins TRBV2 to TRBJ1-1; the D is unclear. The germline gives CDR1 SNHLY, CDR2 FYNNEI. The CDR3 runs 14 residues. V was pared by 6 bases and J by 1 base, with 12 bases between. The CDR3 DNA sequence: TGTGCCAGCAGGGAGGGCAGGTCGAACACTGAAGCTTTCTTT. It codes for CASREGRSNTEAFF.

V and J are TRBV7-8 and TRBJ2-1; 14 positions match TRBD2. Per germline, CDR1 SGHVS and CDR2 FQNEAQ. Trimming at V came to 5 bases and at J to 7 bases, leaving 10 bases not matched to a gene. This CDR3 is built from 17 residues. CDR3 region: CASSPRQGLAGDNEQFF. The CDR3 DNA reads as TGTGCCAGCAGCCCTCGTCAGGGACTAGCGGGAGATAATGAGCAGTTCTTC.

This clone was seen just once. The V gene is TRBV9, the J gene TRBJ1-6; 10 nucleotides line up with TRBD1. The CDR3 runs to 15 residues. Germline-derived CDR1 and CDR2 are SGDLS and YYNGEE. Losses at the gene ends were 5 bases for V and 7 bases for J; bases not matched to a gene: 6. The CDR3 DNA reads as TGTGCCAGCAGTCCGACAGGGGGCGCGAATTCACCCCTCCACTTT. Its protein product is CASSPTGGANSPLHF.

This chain uses TRBV7-2 with TRBJ2-5; 10 bases match TRBD2. Trimming removed 7 bases from V and 4 bases from J; junction bases left unmatched: 6. This CDR3 is 14 amino acids long. From germline, CDR1 is SGHTA and CDR2 FQGNSA. DNA for the CDR3: TGTGCCAGCACCCTTAGCGGGAGGCCAGAGACCCAGTACTTC. Its translation is CASTLSGRPETQYF. The complete variable domain, with remaining parts taken from reference TRBV7-2 and TRBJ2-5, reads GAGVSQSPSNKVTEKGKDVELRCDPISGHTALYWYRQSLGQGLEFLIYFQGNSAPDKSGLPSDRFSAERTGGSVSTLTIQRTQQEDSAVYLCASTLSGRPETQYFGPGTRLLVL.

The chain combines TRBV19 with TRBJ1-5; tentative D call: TRBD1 (5 bases). Trimming took 6 bases from V and 1 from J, leaving 16 bases between them. The CDR3 contains 16 residues. Germline CDR1 reads LNHDA; CDR2 reads SQIVND (reference sequence). The CDR3 region is CASRKETQGSNQPQHF. The CDR3 region has the DNA TGTGCCAGTAGAAAGGAGACTCAGGGCAGCAATCAGCCCCAGCATTTT.

The rearrangement uses TRBV30 and TRBJ1-2; a weak D match, TRBD1 (6 bases). The CDR3 extends over 13 amino acids. From germline, CDR1 is GTSNPN and CDR2 SVGIG (reference sequence). The V end lost 5 bases, the J end lost 4 bases, and 14 bases lay between the germline ends. The CDR3 DNA sequence: TGTGCCTGGGAAAACAGGGATTTCTATGGCTACACCTTC. It is translated as CAWENRDFYGYTF.